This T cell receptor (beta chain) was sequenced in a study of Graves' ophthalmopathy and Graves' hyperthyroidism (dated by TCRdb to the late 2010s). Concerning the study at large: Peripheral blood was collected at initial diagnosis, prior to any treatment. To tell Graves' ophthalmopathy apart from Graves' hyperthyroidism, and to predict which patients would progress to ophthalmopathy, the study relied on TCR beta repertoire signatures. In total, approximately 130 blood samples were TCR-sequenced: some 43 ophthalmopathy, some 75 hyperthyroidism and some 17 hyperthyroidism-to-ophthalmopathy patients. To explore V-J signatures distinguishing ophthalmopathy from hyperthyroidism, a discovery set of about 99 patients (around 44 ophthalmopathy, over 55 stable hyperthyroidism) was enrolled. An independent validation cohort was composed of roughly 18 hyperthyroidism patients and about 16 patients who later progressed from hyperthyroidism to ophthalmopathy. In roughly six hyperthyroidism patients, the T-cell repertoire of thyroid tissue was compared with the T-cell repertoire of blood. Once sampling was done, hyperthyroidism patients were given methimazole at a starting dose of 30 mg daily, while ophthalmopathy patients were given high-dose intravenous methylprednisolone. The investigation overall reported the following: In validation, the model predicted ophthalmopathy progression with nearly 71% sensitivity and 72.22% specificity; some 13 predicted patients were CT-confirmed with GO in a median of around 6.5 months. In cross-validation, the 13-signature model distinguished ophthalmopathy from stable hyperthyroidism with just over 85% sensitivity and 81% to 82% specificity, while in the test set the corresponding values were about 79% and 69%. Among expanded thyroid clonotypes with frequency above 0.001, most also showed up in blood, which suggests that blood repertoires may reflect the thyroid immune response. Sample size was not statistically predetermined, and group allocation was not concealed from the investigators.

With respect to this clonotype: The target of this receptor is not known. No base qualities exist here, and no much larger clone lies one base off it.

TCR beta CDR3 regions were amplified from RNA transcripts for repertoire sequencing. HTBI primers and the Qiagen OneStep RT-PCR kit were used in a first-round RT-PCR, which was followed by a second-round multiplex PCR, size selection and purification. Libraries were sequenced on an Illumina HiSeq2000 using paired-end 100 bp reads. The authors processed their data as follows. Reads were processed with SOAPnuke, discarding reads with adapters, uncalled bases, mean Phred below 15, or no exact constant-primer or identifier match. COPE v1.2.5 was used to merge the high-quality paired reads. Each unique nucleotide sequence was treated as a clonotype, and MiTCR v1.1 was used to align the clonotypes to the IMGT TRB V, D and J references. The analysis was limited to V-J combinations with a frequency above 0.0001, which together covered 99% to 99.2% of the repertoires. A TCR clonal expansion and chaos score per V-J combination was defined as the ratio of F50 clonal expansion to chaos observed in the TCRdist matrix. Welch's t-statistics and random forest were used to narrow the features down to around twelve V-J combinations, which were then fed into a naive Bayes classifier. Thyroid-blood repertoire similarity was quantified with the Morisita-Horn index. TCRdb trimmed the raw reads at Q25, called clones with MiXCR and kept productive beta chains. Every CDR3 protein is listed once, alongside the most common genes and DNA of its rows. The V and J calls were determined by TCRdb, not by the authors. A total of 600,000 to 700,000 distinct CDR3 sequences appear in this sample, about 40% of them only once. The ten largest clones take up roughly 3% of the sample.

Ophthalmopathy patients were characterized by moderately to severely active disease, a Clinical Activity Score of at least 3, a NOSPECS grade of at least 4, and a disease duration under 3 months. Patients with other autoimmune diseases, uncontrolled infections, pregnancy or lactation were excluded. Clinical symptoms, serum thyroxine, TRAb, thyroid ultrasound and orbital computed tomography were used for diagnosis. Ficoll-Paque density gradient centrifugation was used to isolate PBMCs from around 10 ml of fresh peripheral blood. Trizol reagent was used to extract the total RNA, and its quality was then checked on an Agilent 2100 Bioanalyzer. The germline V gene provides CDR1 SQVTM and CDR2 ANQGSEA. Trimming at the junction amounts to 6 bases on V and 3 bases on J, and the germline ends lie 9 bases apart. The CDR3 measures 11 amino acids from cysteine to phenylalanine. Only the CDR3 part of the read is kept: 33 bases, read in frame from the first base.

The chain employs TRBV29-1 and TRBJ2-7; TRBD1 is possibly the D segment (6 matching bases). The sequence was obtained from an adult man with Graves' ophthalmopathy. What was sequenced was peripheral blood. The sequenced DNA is TGCAGCGTCGAGGGGGTCTACGAGCAGTACTTC. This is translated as CSVEGVYEQYF.